These 18 T cell receptor beta chains share one sample of origin, sequenced in a study of human T cells and chemical hapten exposure. As for time point: pre-sensitization, week 0. Treatment in this sample: therapeutic diphenylcyclopropenone sensitization with weekly scalp DPC. One entry per CDR3 protein results from TCRdb running MiXCR on the RACE reads. Of 250,000 to 300,000 distinct CDR3 sequences in the sample, roughly 7.4% were seen once. Specimen: whole blood, collected in connection with sensitization to the hapten diphenylcyclopropenone (DPC). The source is a man aged 18 to 30 with alopecia areata. Some clones in this sample may be carry-over from other donors' samples.

V gene TRBV6-1 combines with J gene TRBJ1-2; 7 bases fit TRBD1. V shed 3 bases, J shed 4 bases, and the junction held 11 bases outside the gene matches. There are 16 residues in the CDR3. Germline CDR1 is MNHNS and CDR2 is SASEGT. CDR3 bases: TGTGCCAGCAGTGATCAGGGGGGACATACCCTCTATGGCTACACCTTC. Translated: CASSDQGGHTLYGYTF.

CDR3 sequence reads: CASSSPSGGKTIAGTGELFF. CDR3 sequence (DNA): TGTGCCAGCAGTTCCCCTAGCGGGGGGAAAACTATCGCGGGCACCGGGGAGCTGTTTTTT. This sequence joins TRBV6-2 or TRBV6-3 and TRBJ2-2; 11 bases are shared with TRBD2. This CDR3 spans 20 amino acids. V gave up 4 bases and J gave up 4 bases; unmatched junction bases: 17. Germline V CDR1 and CDR2: MNHEY, SVGEGT.

The chain carries TRBV5-1 and TRBJ1-2; D gene ambiguous. Germline lookup yields CDR1 SGHRS and CDR2 YFSETQ. The CDR3 runs to 13 residues. With 1 base removed from V and 7 bases from J, the gap between germline ends came to 11 bases. Written as DNA, the CDR3 is TGCGCCAGCAGCTTGACGCCGTTTGCTGGCTACACCTTC. It translates to CASSLTPFAGYTF. The variable domain in full, completed from reference TRBV5-1 and TRBJ1-2, reads KAGVTQTPRYLIKTRGQQVTLSCSPISGHRSVSWYQQTPGQGLQFLFEYFSETQRNKGNFPGRFSGRQFSNSRSEMNVSTLELGDSALYLCASSLTPFAGYTFGSGTRLTVV.

This clonotype has only a few counts. The V call is TRBV7-8, the J call TRBJ2-3; no reliable D call. The V end lost 1 base, the J end lost 4 bases, and 12 bases lay between the germline ends. Germline assignment: CDR1 SGHVS and CDR2 FQNEAQ. The CDR3 covers 15 residues. CDR3 in amino acids: CASSLGAYTPDTQYF. CDR3 sequence (DNA): TGTGCCAGCAGCTTAGGTGCATACACTCCAGATACGCAGTATTTT.

This clonotype came up many times. The chain uses TRBV5-6 and TRBJ1-5, with D unresolved. CDR1 is SGHDT, CDR2 YYEEEE, per germline. The length of the CDR3 is 14 residues. V was trimmed by 2 bases and J by 9 bases, leaving 15 bases between them. CDR3 bases: TGTGCCAGCAGCTTCTTCAGGTCTTTTGGGCCCCAGCATTTT. Encoded protein: CASSFFRSFGPQHF.

At least ten counts were recorded for this clonotype. The gene calls are TRBV11-2 and TRBJ2-5; TRBD2 agrees at 12 bases. V dropped 3 bases and J dropped 5; count of bases not matched to a gene: 7. Germline V gene sequence: CDR1 SGHAT, CDR2 FQNNGV. This CDR3 has 16 amino acids. The CDR3 reads CASSFRTSGALETQYF. The CDR3 coding sequence is TGTGCCAGCAGCTTCCGGACTAGCGGGGCCCTCGAGACCCAGTACTTC.

This chain links TRBV12-3 or TRBV12-4 with TRBJ1-1; no definite D call. This CDR3 spans 14 amino acids. V was pared by 2 bases and J by 1 base, with 8 bases between. The CDR3 sequence: CASSLRVTNTEAFF. CDR3 in DNA: TGTGCCAGCAGTTTAAGGGTAACGAACACTGAAGCTTTCTTT.

This clonotype was detected a few times. The chain recombines TRBV7-6 with TRBJ2-3; the match to TRBD1 covers 7 bases. From germline, CDR1 is SGHVS and CDR2 FNYEAQ. The CDR3 totals 15 residues. Trimming took 8 bases from V and 0 from J; bases not matched to a gene: 8. In DNA form, the CDR3 reads TGTGCCAGCGCTAATCCGGGACAGAGCACAGATACGCAGTATTTT. Encoded protein: CASANPGQSTDTQYF.

This clonotype has a handful of counts. This chain connects TRBV18 to TRBJ1-5, with D perhaps matching TRBD1 (5 bases). The CDR3 length is 13 residues. Trimming left V 5 bases short and J 5 bases short, with 10 bases between. Germline V CDR1 and CDR2: KGHSH, LQKENI. The CDR3 protein is CASSGQGDQPQHF. As DNA, the CDR3 is TGTGCCAGCTCAGGTCAGGGCGATCAGCCCCAGCATTTT. Full variable domain (rest looked up from reference TRBV18 and TRBJ1-5): NAGVMQNPRHLVRRRGQEARLRCSPMKGHSHVYWYRQLPEEGLKFMVYLQKENIIDESGMPKERFSAEFPKEGPSILRIQQVVRGDSAAYFCASSGQGDQPQHFGDGTRLSIL.

The J gene is TRBJ2-6, the V gene TRBV7-9; D not certain. Trimming removed 9 bases from V and 2 bases from J, with 5 bases in between. Germline V gene sequence: CDR1 SEHNR, CDR2 FQNEAQ (reference sequence). The CDR3 runs to 12 residues. The CDR3 nucleotides are TGTGCCAGTCAAACTGGGGCCAACGTCCTGACTTTC. Its protein product is CASQTGANVLTF.

This clonotype occurred many times. J is TRBJ2-1 and V is TRBV11-1; D is uncertain. Germline loops: CDR1 SGHAT, CDR2 FQDESV (reference sequence). V was trimmed by 5 bases and J by 9 bases, leaving 17 bases between them. This CDR3 region has 14 residues. The CDR3 DNA sequence: TGTGCCAGCAGCATAGACCTCCCTGTTGCTGAGCAGTTCTTC. Translation: CASSIDLPVAEQFF.

This chain links TRBV6-5 with TRBJ2-3; 7 bases match TRBD1. The germline V gene has CDR1 MNHEY and CDR2 SVGAGI. This CDR3 has 16 amino acids. The V and J ends lost 5 bases and 0 bases, in that order; junction bases with no gene match: 8. The CDR3, as DNA: TGTGCCAGCAGTGCTTCAACAGGGGCGAGCACAGATACGCAGTATTTT. This gives the protein CASSASTGASTDTQYF.

This clonotype appeared many times. V gene TRBV4-1 combines with J gene TRBJ1-4; D gene ambiguous. Trimming left V 2 bases short and J 6 bases short, with 19 bases between. CDR3 length: 17 amino acids. Germline CDR1 reads MGHRA; CDR2 reads YSYEKL. The CDR3: CASSQRLLGGIYEKLFF. The CDR3, as DNA: TGCGCCAGCAGCCAAAGGCTCCTGGGTGGGATTTATGAAAAACTGTTTTTT.

This clonotype was seen more than once but under ten times. The rearrangement joins TRBV2 to TRBJ2-7; a weak D match, TRBD2 (6 bases). This CDR3 spans 13 amino acids. Germline lookup yields CDR1 SNHLY and CDR2 FYNNEI. V was cut by 9 bases and J by 2 bases, with 14 bases left in between. In nucleotides, the CDR3 is TGTGCCAGTCGCCGGTGGGGGGCCTACGAGCAGTACGTC. It is translated as CASRRWGAYEQYV.

The rearrangement joins TRBV7-2 to TRBJ2-1; D might be TRBD2 (5 bases). Germline V gives CDR1 SGHTA, CDR2 FQGNSA. This CDR3 is 14 amino acids long. V was shortened by 5 bases and J by 6 bases, with 14 bases between the two germline ends. DNA of the CDR3: TGTGCCAGCAGCCCCCATACTAGTTTCAATGAGCAGTTCTTC. As protein: CASSPHTSFNEQFF. Full variable domain (missing parts from reference TRBV7-2 and TRBJ2-1): GAGVSQSPSNKVTEKGKDVELRCDPISGHTALYWYRQSLGQGLEFLIYFQGNSAPDKSGLPSDRFSAERTGGSVSTLTIQRTQQEDSAVYLCASSPHTSFNEQFFGPGTRLTVL.

In its sample, this clonotype was seen once. The chain joins TRBV10-3 to TRBJ1-6; 8 positions match TRBD1. Germline-derived CDR1 and CDR2 are ENHRY and SYGVKD. This CDR3 has 14 amino acids. V was clipped by 4 bases and J by 4 bases; unmatched bases: 0. In nucleotides, the CDR3 is TGTGCCATCAGTGGACAGGGGTATAATTCACCCCTCCACTTT. Its translation: CAISGQGYNSPLHF.

The rearrangement uses TRBV5-1 and TRBJ2-7, with 9 positions matching TRBD1. J gave up 5 bases and V 4 bases, and 10 bases lay outside the gene matches. Per the germline V gene, CDR1 is SGHRS and CDR2 is YFSETQ. This CDR3 comprises 15 residues. The DNA of the CDR3 is TGCGCCAGCAGCCCTAATACGGACAGGGGCCACGAGCAGTACTTC. It specifies CASSPNTDRGHEQYF.

This clonotype was detected only a few times. The chain is built from TRBV27 and TRBJ2-1; TRBD1 might be the D (5 bases). V dropped 3 bases and J dropped 6 bases, with 6 bases sitting between them. Germline values: CDR1 MNHEY, CDR2 SMNVEV (reference sequence). CDR3 size: 12 residues. The CDR3 DNA follows: TGTGCCAGCAGTTTCAGGGCCAATGAGCAGTTCTTC. As protein: CASSFRANEQFF.